The next 20 T cell receptor beta chains were all read from a single sample in a study of blood T cell repertoires in COVID-19 (dated by TCRdb to about 2020). Libraries were built with the immunoSEQ multiplex PCR assay. What TCRdb holds here is the immuneACCESS table cut down to in-frame rearrangements. Part of the clones is not present; checked against another copy, under half of the missing clones reflect an unresolved V gene, and the others are unexplained. The sample records about 81,000 clones, approximately 80% of which are singletons. The ten largest account for 13% of the sample. The sample comprised peripheral blood. The receptors come from a human donor in a cohort sampled during active COVID-19.

This clone was seen a handful of times. The J gene is TRBJ1-6, the V gene TRBV7-6; D remains ambiguous. V lost 5 bases and J lost 6, with 14 bases in between. This CDR3 spans 15 amino acids. The germline gives CDR1 SGHVS, CDR2 FNYEAQ. The CDR3 loop reads CASSPGRSSNSPLHF. The CDR3 nucleotides read TGTGCCAGCAGCCCGGGAAGGAGTTCTAATTCACCCCTCCACTTT.

In this sample, this clone turned up once. The V and J genes are TRBV5-1 and TRBJ2-5; possibly TRBD1 for D (5 bases). CDR3 size: 18 residues. With 5 bases removed from V and 7 bases from J, the gap between germline ends came to 30 bases. Germline V gene lookup returns CDR1 SGHRS and CDR2 YFSETQ. This CDR3 reads CASRSWSLTGQKGLTQYF. DNA of the CDR3: TGCGCCAGCAGGTCCTGGAGCCTTACGGGCCAAAAGGGGCTGACCCAGTACTTC.

The chain carries TRBV18 and TRBJ2-7; D possibly corresponds to TRBD2 (6 bases). The CDR3 runs to 12 residues. Per the germline V gene, CDR1 is KGHSH and CDR2 is LQKENI. With 0 bases removed from V and 7 bases from J, the gap between germline ends came to 7 bases. The CDR3 loop is CASSPPAGEQYF. The CDR3, as DNA: TGTGCCAGCTCACCACCGGCGGGGGAGCAGTACTTC.

The V call is TRBV6-5, the J call TRBJ1-2; TRBD1 matches 7 bases. The CDR3 totals 14 residues. Looked up from germline, CDR1 is MNHEY and CDR2 is SVGAGI. J gave up 7 bases and V 2 bases, and 7 bases lay outside the gene matches. CDR3 protein: CASSYLTGSIGYTF. The CDR3 DNA reads as TGTGCCAGCAGTTACCTGACAGGGTCCATTGGCTACACCTTC.

The V call is TRBV5-6, the J call TRBJ1-4; D remains unclear. CDR1 is SGHDT and CDR2 is YYEEEE in the germline V gene. This CDR3 is built from 14 residues. Trimming cost V 2 bases and J 8 bases, with 13 bases left between them. The CDR3 region has the DNA TGTGCCAGCAGCTTTGACCCACGGGAGGAAAAACTGTTTTTT. It yields the protein CASSFDPREEKLFF.

This chain joins TRBV5-1 and TRBJ2-2; a weak D match, TRBD1 (5 bases). Trimming stripped 5 bases from V and 2 bases from J, with 13 bases between. Germline V CDR1 and CDR2: SGHRS, YFSETQ. The length of the CDR3 is 15 residues. Written as DNA, the CDR3 is TGCGCCAGCAGAACCACAGGATTAAACACCGGGGAGCTGTTTTTT. It translates to CASRTTGLNTGELFF.

The rearrangement uses TRBV24-1 and TRBJ2-1, with 10 bases identical to TRBD1. Germline lookup yields CDR1 KGHDR and CDR2 SFDVKD. The CDR3 loop spans 16 amino acids. Losses at the gene ends were 3 bases for V and 7 bases for J; bases not matched to a gene: 8. The CDR3 bases are TGTGCCACCAGTGATCCGTCCGGGACAGGGGATAATGAGCAGTTCTTC. It is translated as CATSDPSGTGDNEQFF.

This sequence joins TRBV28 and TRBJ1-5; TRBD1 matches 7 bases. There are 15 residues in the CDR3. V shed 3 bases and J 2 bases; nucleotides not matched to a gene: 4. Germline CDR1 is MDHEN and CDR2 is SYDVKM. CDR3 region: CASSLTGFGNQPQHF. In nucleotides, the CDR3 is TGTGCCAGCAGTTTGACAGGGTTCGGCAATCAGCCCCAGCATTTT.

The gene calls are TRBV5-4 and TRBJ2-3; 11 bases line up with TRBD2. CDR3 length: 16 amino acids. Germline CDR1 reads SGHNT; CDR2 reads YYREEE (reference sequence). Trimming cost V 4 bases and J 0 bases; bases outside gene matches: 4. CDR3 in amino acids: CASSRGTSGSTDTQYF. CDR3 bases: TGTGCCAGCAGCCGCGGGACTAGCGGAAGCACAGATACGCAGTATTTT.

The chain employs TRBV3-1 (or the pseudogene TRBV3-2) and TRBJ1-5; TRBD1 agrees at 8 bases. V shed 4 bases, J shed 1 base, and the junction held 0 bases outside the gene matches. Germline values: CDR1 LGHDT, CDR2 YNNKEL (reference sequence). The CDR3 runs to 14 residues. The CDR3 sequence: CASSRDRSNQPQHF. DNA for the CDR3: TGTGCCAGCAGCCGGGACAGGAGCAATCAGCCCCAGCATTTT.

The gene calls are TRBV7-3 and TRBJ2-1; D is possibly TRBD2 (5 bases). Trimming stripped 0 bases from V and 0 bases from J, with 9 bases between. The germline CDR1 and CDR2 sequences are SGHTA and FQGTGA. CDR3 length: 16 amino acids. CDR3 sequence: CASSLTQSGSYNEQFF. As DNA, the CDR3 is TGTGCCAGCAGCTTAACGCAAAGCGGCTCCTACAATGAGCAGTTCTTC. The full variable domain, rest sourced from reference TRBV7-3 and TRBJ2-1, is GAGVSQTPSNKVTEKGKYVELRCDPISGHTALYWYRQSLGQGPEFLIYFQGTGAADDSGLPNDRFFAVRPEGSVSTLKIQRTERGDSAVYLCASSLTQSGSYNEQFFGPGTRLTVL.

The chain joins TRBV25-1 to TRBJ1-3; D unclear. Trimming removed 4 bases from V and 1 base from J, with 11 bases in between. Germline V gene lookup returns CDR1 MGHDK and CDR2 SYGVNS. CDR3 length: 15 amino acids. CDR3: CASSANPGSGNTIYF. CDR3 bases: TGTGCCAGCAGTGCAAACCCCGGGTCTGGAAACACCATATATTTT.

The V gene is TRBV27, the J gene TRBJ1-2; maybe TRBD1 (5 bases). Germline CDR1 and CDR2: MNHEY and SMNVEV (reference sequence). V was clipped by 1 base and J by 4 bases, with 10 bases between them. The CDR3 spans 14 residues. The CDR3 DNA is TGTGCCAGCAGTTTATATGCGGGGGGCTATGGCTACACCTTC. It is translated as CASSLYAGGYGYTF.

This rearrangement joins TRBV10-3 to TRBJ1-1; 8 bases agree with TRBD1. V lost 9 bases and J lost 3; bases outside the gene matches: 6. Germline V gene sequence: CDR1 ENHRY, CDR2 SYGVKD. CDR3 length equals 13 residues. The CDR3 coding sequence is TGTGCCATAACAGGGGGGGGACACACTGAAGCTTTCTTT. Protein: CAITGGGHTEAFF.

The chain has TRBV7-2 and TRBJ2-2; D gene uncertain. CDR1 and CDR2 from the germline V gene are SGHTA and FQGNSA. V was clipped by 0 bases and J by 3 bases, with 5 bases between them. This CDR3 comprises 14 residues. CDR3 bases: TGTGCCAGCAGCTTAGCGCTAGACACCGGGGAGCTGTTTTTT. Its protein product is CASSLALDTGELFF. Complete variable domain (other parts from reference TRBV7-2 and TRBJ2-2): GAGVSQSPSNKVTEKGKDVELRCDPISGHTALYWYRQSLGQGLEFLIYFQGNSAPDKSGLPSDRFSAERTGGSVSTLTIQRTQQEDSAVYLCASSLALDTGELFFGEGSRLTVL.

This clone was observed a single time. The V call is TRBV28, the J call TRBJ2-7, with 8 nucleotides matching TRBD2. From germline, CDR1 is MDHEN and CDR2 SYDVKM. The CDR3 consists of 15 residues. J gave up 6 bases and V 4 bases, and 11 bases lay outside the gene matches. For the CDR3, the DNA is TGTGCCAGCAGTTCGGGGGGGCAGGGCCAGGCCGAGCAGTACTTC. Translated: CASSSGGQGQAEQYF.

V and J are TRBV2 and TRBJ2-5, with D possibly being TRBD2 (5 bases). Trimming removed 1 base from V and 4 bases from J, with 13 bases in between. Germline V gene lookup returns CDR1 SNHLY and CDR2 FYNNEI. This CDR3 comprises 15 residues. DNA for the CDR3: TGTGCCAGCAGTGAAGAGAGGGCAGGTAGAGAGACCCAGTACTTC. It codes for CASSEERAGRETQYF.

This chain uses TRBV7-3 with TRBJ2-1; D is possibly TRBD1 (6 bases). V dropped 6 bases and J dropped 5 bases, with 11 bases sitting between them. There are 13 residues in the CDR3. Germline V gene lookup returns CDR1 SGHTA and CDR2 FQGTGA. The DNA for the CDR3 is TGTGCCAGCAGTCAGGGGCCAAACAATGAGCAGTTCTTC. Translating gives CASSQGPNNEQFF.

The chain is built from TRBV12-3 or TRBV12-4 and TRBJ1-1; the D is unclear. Trimming pared 6 bases from V and 0 bases from J, leaving 8 bases between. This CDR3 has 13 residues. CDR3 sequence: CASRTSVNTEAFF. The CDR3 DNA reads TGTGCCAGCAGGACATCTGTGAACACTGAAGCTTTCTTT.

The V call is TRBV5-5, the J call TRBJ2-7; possibly TRBD1 for D (6 bases). The CDR3 length is 15 residues. Looked up from germline, CDR1 is SGHKS and CDR2 is YYEKEE (reference sequence). V shed 0 bases and J shed 1 base, with 11 bases lying between them. This CDR3 reads CASSLGGTPSYEQYF. The CDR3 nucleotides read TGTGCCAGCAGCTTGGGTGGGACACCTTCCTACGAGCAGTACTTC.